Sequencing of this T cell receptor (beta chain) was carried out in a study of blood T cells in healthy people across ages. Alongside a J-beta primer mix, a sample-barcoded 5' primer served in a second PCR lasting about 7 to 11 cycles. TCRdb reprocessed the 5' RACE reads with MiXCR, giving one entry per CDR3 protein. The data contain around 900,000 distinct CDR3 sequences, roughly 47% of them singletons. Trimming shortened V by 4 bases and J by 4 bases, and 13 bases separated the two germline ends. The CDR3 spans 13 residues. Germline values: CDR1 SQVTM, CDR2 ANQGSEA. The source is a woman aged 55 to 70 in good health. The chain uses TRBV29-1 and TRBJ2-5, with a weak D call TRBD2 (6 bases). The sequenced material came from blood. CDR3 sequence: CSVGIGGTETQYF. The CDR3 nucleotides are TGCAGCGTTGGTATCGGGGGAACAGAGACCCAGTACTTC. The variable domain in full, completed from reference TRBV29-1 and TRBJ2-5, reads SAVISQKPSRDICQRGTSLTIQCQVDSQVTMMFWYRQQPGQSLTLIATANQGSEATYESGFVIDKFPISRPNLTFSTLTVSNMSPEDSSIYLCSVGIGGTETQYFGPGTRLLVL.